These 29 T cell receptor beta chains were all obtained from the same sample, sequenced in a study of blood T cell repertoires in COVID-19. Repertoires were generated with immunoSEQ multiplex PCR, while TCRdb's copy carries only in-frame clones and drops some. The sample records some 420,000 clones, approximately 92% being singletons. The sequenced material came from PBMCs or T cells enriched from blood (not recorded which). These receptor sequences come from a man aged 30-40 years who had recovered from COVID-19.

V gene TRBV5-1 combines with J gene TRBJ1-1; tentative D call: TRBD1 (5 bases). The V end was cut by 4 bases, the J end by 1 base, with 5 bases between. The CDR3 sequence is 12 residues long. CDR1 and CDR2 (germline): SGHRS, YFSETQ. The CDR3 DNA reads TGCGCCAGCAGCGGGGCGAACACTGAAGCTTTCTTT. Encoded protein: CASSGANTEAFF.

The chain has TRBV6-2 or TRBV6-3 and TRBJ2-7; a weak D match, TRBD2 (5 bases). This CDR3 has 13 residues. Germline V gene data show CDR1 as MNHEY and CDR2 as SVGEGT. Trimming took 2 bases from V and 6 from J, leaving 11 bases between them. The CDR3 nucleotides read TGTGCCAGCAGTTACGGGCTAGGAGGCGAGCAGTACTTC. This sequence encodes CASSYGLGGEQYF.

The rearrangement links TRBV28 to TRBJ2-5; 12 nucleotides agree with TRBD2. This CDR3 spans 17 amino acids. CDR1 is MDHEN, CDR2 SYDVKM, per germline. V trimming: 7 bases; J trimming: 5 bases; junction bases outside the gene matches: 14. The CDR3 DNA reads TGTGCCAGCATCGCCCCCCCTAGCGGGAGGGCCTTGGAGACCCAGTACTTC. Amino acid sequence: CASIAPPSGRALETQYF.

This clone was seen only once. J is TRBJ2-5 and V is TRBV5-1; possibly TRBD2 for D (6 bases). This CDR3 has 15 amino acids. V was pared by 0 bases and J by 1 base, with 10 bases between. From germline, CDR1 is SGHRS and CDR2 YFSETQ. CDR3 bases: TGCGCCAGCAGCTTGGTGCCGGGGGTCCAAGAGACCCAGTACTTC. The encoded protein is CASSLVPGVQETQYF.

The rearrangement links TRBV7-9 to TRBJ1-3; TRBD1 matches 10 bases. The V gene end was trimmed by 7 bases and the J gene end by 0 bases; junction bases not matched to a gene: 15. The CDR3 consists of 19 residues. Germline CDR1 is SEHNR and CDR2 is FQNEAQ (reference sequence). The DNA of the CDR3 is TGTGCCAGCATCCCTGGGACAGGGGAAAACCTTTTCTCTGGAAACACCATATATTTT. It is translated as CASIPGTGENLFSGNTIYF.

The chain links TRBV5-6 to TRBJ2-3; TRBD1 matches at 7 bases. CDR1 and CDR2 (germline): SGHDT, YYEEEE. Trimming took 4 bases from V and 10 from J; bases not matched to a gene: 18. The CDR3 covers 16 residues. In DNA form, the CDR3 reads TGTGCCAGCAGCCGACAGAGAGGGGGCGCCCCCCCGGCGCAGTATTTT. It is translated as CASSRQRGGAPPAQYF.

In this sample, this clone turned up once. The chain joins TRBV10-3 to TRBJ1-2, with 7 bases aligning to TRBD1. After removal of 8 bases from V and 3 bases from J, the junction contained 9 bases not matched to a gene. Germline V gene data show CDR1 as ENHRY and CDR2 as SYGVKD. The CDR3 covers 14 residues. The CDR3 DNA follows: TGTGCCATCGCGGGGACAGAGCGTGACTATGGCTACACCTTC. This translates into CAIAGTERDYGYTF.

The V gene is TRBV29-1, the J gene TRBJ2-3; 7 bases fit TRBD1. This CDR3 comprises 13 residues. Germline V gives CDR1 SQVTM, CDR2 ANQGSEA. The CDR3 loop is CTIPDRRKDTQYF. The CDR3 DNA reads TGCACCATACCGGACAGGCGTAAAGATACGCAGTATTTT.

The V gene is TRBV6-5, the J gene TRBJ1-4, with D uncertain. The CDR3 consists of 13 residues. V lost 8 bases, J lost 7 bases, and 14 bases lay in between. The germline V gene has CDR1 MNHEY and CDR2 SVGAGI. The CDR3 is CASGGRLGEKLFF. The CDR3 DNA follows: TGTGCCAGCGGCGGTCGTCTCGGTGAAAAACTGTTTTTT.

V usage is TRBV29-1 and J usage is TRBJ1-2, with TRBD1 matching 7 bases. Trimming cost V 7 bases and J 5 bases; bases outside gene matches: 10. The germline V gene has CDR1 SQVTM and CDR2 ANQGSEA. CDR3 size: 13 residues. The CDR3 is CSAKGTENYGYTF. The CDR3 DNA sequence: TGCAGCGCAAAGGGGACAGAAAATTATGGCTACACCTTC.

The chain is built from TRBV5-4 and TRBJ2-7; TRBD1 matches 7 bases. V dropped 7 bases and J dropped 3; count of bases not matched to a gene: 7. The CDR3 sequence is 13 residues long. Germline CDR1 reads SGHNT; CDR2 reads YYREEE (reference sequence). CDR3 protein: CASGQTGFYEQYF. The DNA of the CDR3 is TGTGCCAGCGGACAGACAGGGTTCTACGAGCAGTACTTC.

The chain recombines TRBV12-3 or TRBV12-4 with TRBJ2-1; tentatively, D is TRBD2 (5 bases). CDR3 size: 13 residues. Trimming pared 7 bases from V and 9 bases from J, leaving 16 bases between. The DNA for the CDR3 is TGTGCCAGCAATACCGGGAACGACGGTGAGCAGTTCTTC. Protein product: CASNTGNDGEQFF.

This clone was counted once. The rearrangement links TRBV7-8 to TRBJ2-7, with a tentative D call TRBD2 (6 bases). The germline CDR1 and CDR2 sequences are SGHVS and FQNEAQ. The CDR3 is 14 residues long. Trimming shortened V by 3 bases and J by 4 bases, and 13 bases separated the two germline ends. DNA for the CDR3: TGTGCCAGCAGCTTGCCGGGACTCTCGTACGAGCAGTACTTC. It specifies CASSLPGLSYEQYF.

V usage is TRBV7-3 and J usage is TRBJ2-7; 8 bases match TRBD2. The CDR3 has 15 residues. V was pared by 5 bases and J by 4 bases, with 10 bases of the junction left unmatched. Germline lookup yields CDR1 SGHTA and CDR2 FQGTGA. CDR3 residues: CASSPGGSGRYEQYF. The CDR3 DNA reads TGTGCCAGCAGCCCCGGGGGGAGCGGGAGATACGAGCAGTACTTC.

This clone appeared a few times. The J gene is TRBJ1-4, the V gene TRBV20-1; no reliable D call. V was cut by 3 bases and J by 8 bases, with 13 bases left in between. The V gene's germline CDR1 is DFQATT and CDR2 SNEGSKA (reference sequence). This CDR3 region has 13 residues. The CDR3 DNA sequence: TGCAGTGCTAGTAAATCCGGAGGGGAAAAACTGTTTTTT. This sequence encodes CSASKSGGEKLFF.

V is TRBV7-2 and J is TRBJ2-7, with 9 bases identical to TRBD1. V lost 5 bases and J lost 2; bases outside the gene matches: 7. The CDR3 consists of 15 residues. CDR1 and CDR2 from the germline V gene are SGHTA and FQGNSA. CDR3 nucleotides: TGTGCCAGCAGCATCGGACAGGGGATAACCTACGAGCAGTACTTC. It specifies CASSIGQGITYEQYF.

This clone has just one count. The genes are TRBV7-9 and TRBJ2-5, with D uncertain. The CDR3 extends over 19 amino acids. Germline assignment: CDR1 SEHNR and CDR2 FQNEAQ (reference sequence). V lost 6 bases to trimming and J lost 7 bases, with 33 bases between them. CDR3 in amino acids: CASSSDGARDPVLYGTQYF. DNA for the CDR3: TGTGCCAGCAGTTCCGACGGAGCAAGAGACCCAGTACTTTACGGGACCCAGTACTTC.

This chain links TRBV3-1 (or the pseudogene TRBV3-2) with TRBJ1-1, with 7 bases fitting TRBD1. The J segment lost 0 bases and the V segment lost 4 bases, leaving 14 bases of the junction unmatched. Germline V gene data show CDR1 as LGHDT and CDR2 as YNNKEL (reference sequence). The CDR3 contains 18 residues. CDR3 residues: CASSRLTRGRGVNTEAFF. CDR3 nucleotide sequence: TGTGCCAGCAGCCGCTTGACAAGGGGGCGGGGGGTGAACACTGAAGCTTTCTTT.

The chain couples TRBV7-9 to TRBJ2-7; D perhaps matches TRBD2 (6 bases). Per the germline V gene, CDR1 is SEHNR and CDR2 is FQNEAQ (reference sequence). The CDR3 runs 13 residues. Deletions cut 8 bases from V and 2 bases from J, with 13 bases between. CDR3 coding DNA: TGTGCCAGCTCCTCTTGGGGGGCCTACGAGCAGTACTTC. Translated: CASSSWGAYEQYF.

V and J are TRBV30 and TRBJ1-1, with 8 bases aligning to TRBD1. The CDR3 sequence is 12 residues long. Per the germline V gene, CDR1 is GTSNPN and CDR2 is SVGIG (reference sequence). CDR3: CAYRGKNTEAFF. As DNA, the CDR3 is TGTGCTTACAGGGGGAAGAACACTGAAGCTTTCTTT.

This clone has a single count. One end of the junction is discordant with germline, which a read error may explain. The rearrangement joins TRBV29-1 to TRBJ1-2; 8 bases map to TRBD1. CDR3 size: 13 residues. Germline CDR1 and CDR2: SQVTM and ANQGSEA. The DNA of the CDR3 is TGCAGCGTCGAAGCAGGACAGGGATATGGCTACACCTTC. As protein: CSVEAGQGYGYTF.

The count of this clone is one. The chain combines TRBV27 with TRBJ2-2; 7 bases agree with TRBD2. This CDR3 has 17 amino acids. J was trimmed by 5 bases and V by 6 bases; bases with no gene match: 15. Per the germline V gene, CDR1 is MNHEY and CDR2 is SMNVEV (reference sequence). Written as DNA, the CDR3 is TGTGCCAGCAGACCCCTTTGGGGGGGGAGAGGGACCGGGGAGCTGTTTTTT. Translated: CASRPLWGGRGTGELFF.

J is TRBJ1-2 and V is TRBV3-1 (or the pseudogene TRBV3-2), with TRBD1 as a possible D gene (5 bases). Trimming cost V 0 bases and J 8 bases, with 13 bases left between them. The CDR3 has 14 residues. Germline lookup yields CDR1 LGHDT and CDR2 YNNKEL (reference sequence). CDR3 sequence: CASSQEGRGDGYTF. In DNA form, the CDR3 reads TGTGCCAGCAGCCAAGAGGGTCGGGGGGACGGCTACACCTTC.

The chain couples TRBV7-9 to TRBJ2-3; no clear D gene. The CDR3 totals 14 residues. Trimming left V 3 bases short and J 2 bases short, with 9 bases between. Germline loops: CDR1 SEHNR, CDR2 FQNEAQ (reference sequence). The CDR3 reads CASSFGQYTDTQYF. In DNA form, the CDR3 reads TGTGCCAGCAGCTTTGGGCAGTACACAGATACGCAGTATTTT.

J is TRBJ2-7 and V is TRBV28, with TRBD1 identical over 11 bases. V shed 4 bases and J 3 bases; nucleotides not matched to a gene: 5. The CDR3 runs 15 residues. CDR1 and CDR2 (germline): MDHEN, SYDVKM. The CDR3 reads CASSSTGQGVYEQYF. The CDR3 nucleotides read TGTGCCAGCAGTTCTACGGGACAGGGGGTCTACGAGCAGTACTTC. Supplemented by reference TRBV28 and TRBJ2-7, the full variable domain reads DVKVTQSSRYLVKRTGEKVFLECVQDMDHENMFWYRQDPGLGLRLIYFSYDVKMKEKGDIPEGYSVSREKKERFSLILESASTNQTSMYLCASSSTGQGVYEQYFGPGTRLTVT.

This clone appeared once. The chain has TRBV27 and TRBJ2-2; 11 positions agree with TRBD2. There are 17 residues in the CDR3. Germline V gene sequence: CDR1 MNHEY, CDR2 SMNVEV (reference sequence). V lost 5 bases, J lost 2 bases, and 7 bases stayed unmatched. The CDR3 loop is CASSKPRLAGNTGELFF. In DNA, the CDR3 is TGTGCCAGCAGTAAACCTCGACTAGCGGGAAACACCGGGGAGCTGTTTTTT.

This clone was observed once. The chain's CDR3 is CASSETGTYQETQYF. Here the CDR3 DNA reads TGCGCCAGCAGTGAAACAGGGACCTACCAAGAGACCCAGTACTTC. The chain recombines TRBV10-2 with TRBJ2-5; D may be TRBD1 (6 bases). Per germline, CDR1 WSHSY and CDR2 SAAADI. The CDR3 consists of 15 residues. The V end lost 3 bases, the J end lost 0 bases, and 11 bases lay between the germline ends.

This sequence joins TRBV27 and TRBJ1-1; 8 nucleotides agree with TRBD1. CDR3 size: 15 residues. In germline, CDR1 is MNHEY, CDR2 SMNVEV (reference sequence). Unmatched junction bases numbered 10, after V lost 4 bases and J lost 6 bases. In nucleotides, the CDR3 is TGTGCCAGCAGTTCCGTCCAAGACAGGGGCCCTGAAGCTTTCTTT. This gives the protein CASSSVQDRGPEAFF.

The chain couples TRBV5-4 to TRBJ1-3; D is unresolved. CDR1 and CDR2 from the germline V gene are SGHNT and YYREEE (reference sequence). CDR3 size: 13 residues. V lost 4 bases and J lost 4, with 9 bases in between. The CDR3 loop reads CASSPQAGNTIYF. The CDR3 DNA is TGTGCCAGCAGCCCTCAGGCCGGAAACACCATATATTTT.